This T cell receptor beta chain comes out of a study of cytomegalovirus exposure and HLA in healthy donors. Turning to this clone: The antigen is not known.

The PCR used 60 Vbeta and 13 Jbeta primers. Data came from immunoSEQ multiplex PCR; TCRdb stores just in-frame clones and leaves some out. The sample carries about 120,000 clones, roughly four fifths recorded once. There are 13 residues in the CDR3. Trimming pared 3 bases from V and 13 bases from J, leaving 17 bases between. Germline assignment: CDR1 SGHRS and CDR2 YFSETQ. Study-level points and caveats: Indistinguishable V segments, including TRBV6-2 and TRBV6-3, were excluded. In a later analysis, donors in an Asian-associated ancestry cluster reportedly had fewer N-insertions in productive TCRs than the cohort mean.

The material sequenced was PBMCs. The receptor's source is a man aged 40-49 years in good health and CMV-seronegative. This chain uses TRBV5-1 with TRBJ1-3; D gene unclear. The CDR3 region has the DNA TGCGCCAGCAGCTCAAGCTCCCTAGACGTTATATATTTT. Amino acids: CASSSSSLDVIYF.